What follows is one T cell receptor beta chain and its context. Its binding antigen is unknown. No qualities accompany the bases; no much larger clone lies one base away. Libraries were built with PCR. The listed sequencing device is Illumina HiSeq 2000. TCRdb reprocessing: public reads trimmed at Q25 with fastp, clones called with MiXCR, in-frame beta chains kept. For every CDR3 protein sequence, its rows merge into one entry that carries the most common genes and DNA. The sample data list fewer than 20,000 distinct CDR3 sequences, and roughly 45% of these were observed just once. Approximately 40% of the sample is in the top ten clones. The source of the sample is a study of tumor-infiltrating lymphocytes in oesophageal squamous cell carcinoma (dated by TCRdb to 2016 to 2017). Sequenced input: blood. The clonotype was recovered from a female donor with esophageal squamous cell carcinoma.

This receptor carries the CDR3 CASSLQGTSGNEQFF. Read as DNA, the sequence is TGTGCCAGCAGCTTACAAGGCACTAGCGGCAATGAGCAGTTCTTC. The rearrangement combines TRBV7-3 with TRBJ2-5; 8 junctional bases match TRBD2. The J call is doubtful: the DNA matches TRBJ2-1 better. Including the terminal cysteine and phenylalanine, the CDR3 comprises 15 residues. CDR3 DNA only is kept here, 45 bases in frame from base 1. CDR1 and CDR2, looked up from the germline V gene, are SGHTA and FQGTGA.